The T cell receptor beta chain described here comes from a study of regulatory T cells in long-lasting Graves disease. Indicated time point: persistent/refractory GD, antithyroid drugs over 5 years with positive TRAb. Preparation of the TCR library used RNA extracted from PBMCs. Germline V gene data show CDR1 as LNHDA and CDR2 as SQIVND (reference sequence). The CDR3 is made up of 15 amino acids. The V end lost 3 bases, the J end lost 5 bases, and 14 bases lay between the germline ends. Construction of the TCR beta libraries employed iRepertoire HTBI primers in conjunction with Arm-PCR of CDR3 regions. Source study methods: Samples revealed approximately 60 TRBV and approximately 15 TRBJ segments. TCRdb reanalysed the multiplex PCR reads using MiXCR and keeps one entry per CDR3 protein. These V and J calls rely on TCRdb rather than the paper's analysis. The repertoire holds about 470,000 distinct CDR3 sequences, with roughly a fifth as singletons.

Remarks on this clonotype: What it binds is unknown.

Study results and limitations: Clonotypes that were public and shared totalled 2,500 to 3,500 in persistent patients versus 966 in new patients. Repertoires from persistent disease leaned toward TRBV28, TRBJ1-2 and TRBJ2-5.

The specimen comprised peripheral blood mononuclear cells (PBMCs), sampled when the disease was refractory, from a patient treated with antithyroid drugs. The genes are TRBV19 and TRBJ2-4; D is possibly TRBD1 (5 bases). This TCR was recovered from a female donor with Graves disease. CDR3 sequence: CASSISAGFENIQYF. The DNA of the CDR3 is TGTGCCAGTAGTATCAGTGCAGGGTTCGAAAACATTCAGTACTTC.